Listed here are 23 T cell receptor beta chains from one sample, sequenced in a study of T cells after yellow fever vaccination (dated by TCRdb to the late 2010s). This specimen's treatment or condition label, per the study, means: live attenuated yellow fever vaccine strain. Libraries were built with 5' RACE. Sequencing was performed on an Illumina HiSeq 2500. TCRdb reanalyzed the raw reads on its own, using fastp at Q25 for trimming and MiXCR for clone calling, and kept in-frame beta chains. Rows are combined by CDR3 protein, so each entry shows the most common genes and DNA. For this sample there are about 330,000 distinct CDR3 sequences; around 6.8% appear just once. Of the sample, roughly 19% falls within the top ten clones. The starting material was PBMCs, obtained 45 days after the first yellow fever vaccination. The receptors were sampled from a man between 18 and 29 years old who received the YFV17D yellow fever vaccine.

At least ten counts were recorded for this clonotype. The gene calls are TRBV6-5 and TRBJ2-7; D unresolved. Germline V gene lookup returns CDR1 MNHEY and CDR2 SVGAGI. The CDR3 sequence is 12 residues long. Between the trimmed V and J ends, which lost 5 bases and 5 bases, there was a span of 10 bases. The CDR3 DNA sequence: TGTGCCAGCAGTCCCGGCGCCAACGAGCAGTACTTC. Its protein is CASSPGANEQYF.

This clonotype was counted ten times or more. The CDR3 here is CASSPRTGANTGELFF. The CDR3 nucleotides read TGTGCCAGCAGCCCCCGGACGGGGGCGAACACCGGGGAGCTGTTTTTT. The J gene is TRBJ2-2, the V gene TRBV5-4; possible D gene TRBD2, 6 bases. V was clipped by 4 bases and J by 0 bases, with 13 bases between them. Germline loops: CDR1 SGHNT, CDR2 YYREEE (reference sequence). The CDR3 has 16 amino acids.

The sample holds a few counts of this clonotype. CDR3 region: CASSIGWPPYEQYF. The DNA for the CDR3 is TGTGCCAGTAGTATTGGGTGGCCGCCCTACGAGCAGTACTTC. The rearrangement links TRBV19 to TRBJ2-7; D not resolved. V was cut by 3 bases and J by 2 bases, with 11 bases left in between. This CDR3 region has 14 residues. Germline CDR1 and CDR2: LNHDA and SQIVND (reference sequence).

This chain uses TRBV24-1 with TRBJ1-2; D is ambiguous. Between the trimmed V and J ends, which lost 1 base and 8 bases, there was a span of 13 bases. Germline V gene lookup returns CDR1 KGHDR and CDR2 SFDVKD. There are 14 residues in the CDR3. CDR3 in DNA: TGTGCCACCAGTGATTTTACTCAAGGGCGCGGCTACACCTTC. Its protein product is CATSDFTQGRGYTF.

This rearrangement joins TRBV20-1 to TRBJ2-3; 8 nucleotides match TRBD2. The germline CDR1 and CDR2 sequences are DFQATT and SNEGSKA (reference sequence). This CDR3 contains 13 residues. CDR3 loop: CTPRAGATDTQYF. The CDR3 DNA is TGCACCCCGAGAGCGGGGGCAACAGATACGCAGTATTTT.

The rearrangement links TRBV4-3 to TRBJ2-1, with a tentative D call TRBD2 (5 bases). The V gene lost 4 bases and the J gene lost 6 bases, with 22 bases spanning the gap. This CDR3 region has 17 residues. CDR1 is LGHNA, CDR2 YSLEER, per germline. The CDR3 region is CASSPVRLTRNFNEQFF. The CDR3 coding sequence is TGCGCCAGCAGCCCGGTACGTTTAACTAGAAATTTCAATGAGCAGTTCTTC.

This clonotype came up a few times. J is TRBJ2-1 and V is TRBV23-1; D gene unclear. TRBV23-1 is flagged as an ORF with uncertain function. Trimming removed 6 bases at V and 3 bases at J, with 12 bases between. This CDR3 is 14 amino acids long. As DNA, the CDR3 is TGCGCCAGCAGCCCAATACCGATCTACAATGAGCAGTTCTTC. Translating it yields CASSPIPIYNEQFF.

The rearrangement links TRBV4-1 to TRBJ1-4, with D possibly matching TRBD1 (5 bases). Germline V CDR1 and CDR2: MGHRA, YSYEKL. V lost 4 bases and J lost 0, with 18 bases in between. The CDR3 has 18 residues. The CDR3 nucleotides are TGCGCCAGCAGCCCTTGGGACCAACCCTTTGCAACTAATGAAAAACTGTTTTTT. Amino acid sequence: CASSPWDQPFATNEKLFF.

This clonotype appeared a few times. This chain links TRBV7-9 with TRBJ1-1; D ambiguous. Germline CDR1 reads SEHNR; CDR2 reads FQNEAQ (reference sequence). This CDR3 comprises 16 residues. The ends were cut back, 5 bases at V and 1 base at J, with 17 bases in the middle. The CDR3 is CASSPFTKNPNTEAFF. The CDR3 coding sequence is TGTGCCAGCAGCCCCTTCACTAAAAACCCGAACACTGAAGCTTTCTTT.

The chain links TRBV6-6 to TRBJ1-2, with TRBD1 as a possible D gene (6 bases). Germline V gives CDR1 MNHNY, CDR2 SVGAGI (reference sequence). The CDR3 contains 13 residues. Trimming left V 4 bases short and J 4 bases short, with 10 bases between. CDR3 in amino acids: CASSSVQGYGYTF. CDR3 in DNA: TGTGCCAGCAGTTCCGTACAGGGCTATGGCTACACCTTC.

This clonotype was recorded at least ten times. The chain uses TRBV15 and TRBJ2-7; D is perhaps TRBD2 (6 bases). CDR1 LNHNV and CDR2 YYDKDF come from the germline V gene (reference sequence). The CDR3 spans 17 residues. V was pared by 0 bases and J by 3 bases, with 18 bases between. This CDR3 is CATSRELVSGRFYEQYV. The CDR3, as DNA: TGTGCCACCAGCAGAGAACTAGTATCCGGGAGATTCTACGAGCAGTACGTC.

This chain links TRBV7-9 with TRBJ2-3, with D maybe TRBD1 (6 bases). CDR1 is SEHNR and CDR2 is FQNEAQ in the germline V gene (reference sequence). This CDR3 region has 15 residues. V lost 5 bases and J 3 bases, leaving 15 bases between the germline ends. The CDR3 loop is CASSATGSRTDTQYF. The CDR3 coding sequence is TGTGCCAGCAGCGCTACAGGGTCGAGGACAGATACGCAGTATTTT.

V is TRBV7-9 and J is TRBJ2-3; unclear D gene. The V and J ends lost 5 bases and 2 bases respectively, with 14 bases between them. Germline CDR1 is SEHNR and CDR2 is FQNEAQ (reference sequence). CDR3 length: 15 residues. DNA of the CDR3: TGTGCCAGCAGCCGAGTCCCCCGATTCACAGATACGCAGTATTTT. Protein product: CASSRVPRFTDTQYF.

The chain has TRBV5-4 and TRBJ2-2; TRBD2 matches at 13 bases. Germline V CDR1 and CDR2: SGHNT, YYREEE (reference sequence). V lost 4 bases and J lost 7; bases outside the gene matches: 7. There are 16 residues in the CDR3. CDR3 DNA: TGTGCCAGCAGCCCCGGGACTAGCGGGGAGATCGGGGAGCTGTTTTTT. Encoded protein: CASSPGTSGEIGELFF.

This clonotype has a count of ten or more. This chain links TRBV24-1 with TRBJ1-5; TRBD1 is a possible D gene (5 bases). Trimming shortened V by 5 bases and J by 4 bases, and 11 bases separated the two germline ends. CDR1 and CDR2 from the germline V gene are KGHDR and SFDVKD. This CDR3 is built from 14 residues. The CDR3 protein is CATSGQGQNQPQHF. CDR3 DNA: TGTGCCACCAGTGGGCAGGGCCAAAATCAGCCCCAGCATTTT.

In its sample, this clonotype was seen a few times. The chain couples TRBV30 to TRBJ2-3; no reliable D call. V was clipped by 1 base and J by 2 bases, with 10 bases between them. CDR3 size: 14 residues. Per the germline V gene, CDR1 is GTSNPN and CDR2 is SVGIG (reference sequence). The DNA of the CDR3 is TGTGCCTGGAGTGGGACGGGCACCACAGATACGCAGTATTTT. Translated, it gives CAWSGTGTTDTQYF.

This clonotype has ten or more counts. The chain uses TRBV4-1 and TRBJ2-2; TRBD1 is a possible D gene (6 bases). The CDR3 is 19 residues long. Germline lookup yields CDR1 MGHRA and CDR2 YSYEKL. Trimming removed 4 bases from V and 4 bases from J, with 25 bases in between. CDR3 sequence reads: CASSPPGGRQGLSTGELFF. In DNA form, the CDR3 reads TGCGCCAGCAGCCCCCCCGGAGGTCGGCAGGGGCTTTCCACCGGGGAGCTGTTTTTT.

The gene calls are TRBV20-1 and TRBJ2-3; 8 bases align to TRBD2. Germline V gene data show CDR1 as DFQATT and CDR2 as SNEGSKA (reference sequence). The CDR3 loop spans 14 amino acids. Trimming at V came to 1 base and at J to 4 bases, leaving 4 bases not matched to a gene. The CDR3 nucleotides read TGCAGTGCTAGAGTCGGGGGGGCCTCAGATACGCAGTATTTT. Translation: CSARVGGASDTQYF.

This clonotype has ten or more counts. V is TRBV20-1 and J is TRBJ1-2; D remains unclear. The CDR3 totals 13 residues. Germline V lookup: CDR1 DFQATT, CDR2 SNEGSKA (reference sequence). The V and J ends lost 0 bases and 8 bases respectively, with 13 bases between them. The CDR3 nucleotides are TGCAGTGCTAGAGATAGTACGGGCCTGGGCTACACCTTC. Translated: CSARDSTGLGYTF.

CDR3 sequence reads: CASSKKTGGYEDTQYF. The CDR3 coding sequence is TGTGCCAGCAGCAAAAAGACAGGGGGTTACGAAGATACGCAGTATTTT. The rearrangement uses TRBV5-4 and TRBJ2-3; 9 bases fit TRBD1. Trimming at V came to 4 bases and at J to 5 bases, leaving 11 bases not matched to a gene. The V gene's germline CDR1 is SGHNT and CDR2 YYREEE (reference sequence). CDR3 length equals 16 residues. The variable domain in full, with the rest retrieved from reference TRBV5-4 and TRBJ2-3, is ETGVTQSPTHLIKTRGQQVTLRCSSQSGHNTVSWYQQALGQGPQFIFQYYREEENGRGNFPPRFSGLQFPNYSSELNVNALELDDSALYLCASSKKTGGYEDTQYFGPGTRLTVL.

This clonotype was seen more than once but under ten times. The CDR3 DNA is TGTGCCAGCAGTGGGGCGCAGGGGACGCCCCAGCATTTT. It translates to CASSGAQGTPQHF. This chain uses TRBV2 with TRBJ1-5, with D maybe TRBD1 (6 bases). CDR3 length equals 13 residues. CDR1 and CDR2 (germline): SNHLY, FYNNEI. V was pared by 4 bases and J by 9 bases, with 13 bases between.

This clonotype was observed a handful of times. The chain employs TRBV6-1 and TRBJ2-7, with D perhaps matching TRBD1 (5 bases). V lost 5 bases, J lost 5 bases, and 19 bases lay in between. Germline assignment: CDR1 MNHNS and CDR2 SASEGT. The CDR3 extends over 15 amino acids. Here the CDR3 DNA reads TGTGCCAGCAGTCTCCGACAGCCCGATATAGACGAGCAGTACTTC. Translation: CASSLRQPDIDEQYF.

This clonotype turned up a few times. This chain links TRBV18 with TRBJ1-2; D is undetermined. The CDR3 has 14 amino acids. The germline V gene has CDR1 KGHSH and CDR2 LQKENI. Between the trimmed V and J ends, which lost 5 bases and 4 bases, there was a span of 14 bases. The CDR3 sequence is CASSSLDGSYGYTF. For the CDR3, the DNA is TGTGCCAGCTCATCCCTCGACGGAAGCTATGGCTACACCTTC.